This T cell receptor (beta chain) was recovered during a study of blood T cell repertoires in COVID-19. Original data processing: Reference gene primers were amplified, and this amplification served to estimate nucleated cell counts. The repertoire was sequenced with immunoSEQ multiplex PCR; TCRdb's copy has only in-frame clones and lacks some. That table furnishes V, J and clone size, whereas the DNA furnished D and trimming. The data show about 160,000 clones, 75% to 85% seen once. Participants' reported clinical history set cohort assignment. Cohort 3 donors counted as recovered after two negative PCRs, clearance, or resolved symptoms. Germline V gives CDR1 SNHLY, CDR2 FYNNEI. With 6 bases removed from V and 0 bases from J, the gap between germline ends came to 12 bases. The CDR3 spans 15 residues.

Sequenced sample: PBMCs or T cells enriched from blood (not recorded which). The clonotype was recovered from an older woman who had recovered from COVID-19. The chain employs TRBV2 and TRBJ1-5; no clear D. CDR3 amino acids: CASRPNLNSNQPQHF. Here the CDR3 DNA reads TGTGCCAGCAGGCCCAACTTGAATAGCAATCAGCCCCAGCATTTT. Supplemented by reference TRBV2 and TRBJ1-5, the full variable domain reads EPEVTQTPSHQVTQMGQEVILRCVPISNHLYFYWYRQILGQKVEFLVSFYNNEISEKSEIFDDQFSVERPDGSNFTLKIRSTKLEDSAMYFCASRPNLNSNQPQHFGDGTRLSIL.